This T cell receptor beta chain was sequenced during a study of T cell repertoires in cytomegalovirus infection. The wider study: Indications came from public TCR beta signatures; they pointed to CMV infection and to a matching HLA type.

Using its own MiXCR run on the reads, TCRdb lists one record per CDR3 protein. The table has about 150,000 distinct CDR3 sequences, 23% seen once; the top ten hold approximately 9.9%. Germline V gives CDR1 SGHVS, CDR2 FQNEAQ. This CDR3 comprises 17 residues. V dropped 5 bases and J dropped 2; count of bases not matched to a gene: 13. Findings and caveats of the study: The ex vivo response showed dominance by HLA-C-restricted CMV-specific TCR beta clonotypes.

This clonotype has at least ten counts. No antigen is known for it. Sequenced material: PBMCs. This sequence joins TRBV7-8 and TRBJ1-1; 8 bases are a match to TRBD1. This receptor was identified in a human donor in good health (CMV status not recorded). Some clones in this sample may be carry-over from other donors' samples. The CDR3 sequence is CASSTDRGQVFNTEAFF. CDR3 nucleotide sequence: TGTGCCAGCAGCACTGACAGGGGTCAGGTTTTCAACACTGAAGCTTTCTTT.